Following are 11 T cell receptor beta chains from one sample sequenced in a study of blood T cell repertoires in COVID-19. Data came from immunoSEQ multiplex PCR; TCRdb stores just in-frame clones and leaves some out. The top ten clones hold roughly a tenth of a sample with tens of thousands of clones, roughly 83% of them seen once. Material: peripheral blood. The receptors come from a man over 45 with COVID-19, enrolled during active disease.

J is TRBJ2-3 and V is TRBV7-3; 9 bases fit TRBD2. In germline, CDR1 is SGHTA, CDR2 FQGTGA. This CDR3 comprises 14 residues. V lost 2 bases to trimming and J lost 5 bases; unmatched junction nucleotides: 2. The CDR3, as DNA: TGTGCCAGCAGCTTAGGCGGGAGGGAAGATACGCAGTATTTT. Residues: CASSLGGREDTQYF.

The chain joins TRBV18 to TRBJ2-7; possible D gene TRBD1, 6 bases. There are 14 residues in the CDR3. V was clipped by 4 bases and J by 7 bases, with 17 bases between them. CDR1 is KGHSH and CDR2 is LQKENI in the germline V gene. Here the CDR3 reads CASSHRQEPLEQYF. The CDR3 DNA reads as TGTGCCAGCTCACATAGACAGGAGCCGCTGGAGCAGTACTTC.

This rearrangement joins TRBV19 to TRBJ2-1, with TRBD2 identical over 7 bases. Germline CDR1 LNHDA, CDR2 SQIVND (reference sequence). The CDR3 totals 14 residues. The V gene end was trimmed by 2 bases and the J gene end by 10 bases; junction bases not matched to a gene: 8. CDR3 amino acids: CASSISPSGGEQFF. For the CDR3, the DNA is TGTGCCAGTAGTATAAGCCCTAGCGGAGGGGAGCAGTTCTTC.

The V gene is TRBV19, the J gene TRBJ2-7, with D perhaps matching TRBD1 (6 bases). V shed 5 bases and J shed 5 bases, with 16 bases lying between them. This CDR3 is 14 amino acids long. CDR1 is LNHDA, CDR2 SQIVND, per germline (reference sequence). The DNA for the CDR3 is TGTGCCAGTAGTGCCGGGACATTTGCCCACGAGCAGTACTTC. It specifies CASSAGTFAHEQYF.

The chain joins TRBV15 to TRBJ2-7; weak D call: TRBD1 (5 bases). Deletions cut 1 base from V and 4 bases from J, with 11 bases between. The CDR3 is 14 residues long. CDR1 is LNHNV, CDR2 YYDKDF, per germline (reference sequence). CDR3 sequence: CATSRGQGVYEQYF. The DNA for the CDR3 is TGTGCCACCAGCAGAGGGCAGGGTGTATACGAGCAGTACTTC. Based on the CDR3 plus reference TRBV15 and TRBJ2-7, the full variable domain is DAMVIQNPRYQVTQFGKPVTLSCSQTLNHNVMYWYQQKSSQAPKLLFHYYDKDFNNEADTPDNFQSRRPNTSFCFLDIRSPGLGDTAMYLCATSRGQGVYEQYFGPGTRLTVT.

This chain uses TRBV5-5 with TRBJ2-7; D perhaps matches TRBD1 (5 bases). The V and J ends lost 0 bases and 4 bases respectively, with 14 bases between them. The CDR3 spans 15 residues. The germline V gene encodes CDR1 SGHKS and CDR2 YYEKEE (reference sequence). The CDR3 DNA reads as TGTGCCAGCAGCTTGGGGGGCAATCCTCGGTACGAGCAGTACTTC. Translated: CASSLGGNPRYEQYF.

CDR3 bases: TGTGCCAGCAGCTTAGGGCCGGGGGAAAAACTGTTTTTT. This sequence encodes CASSLGPGEKLFF. This chain uses TRBV7-9 with TRBJ1-4; no firm D call. The CDR3 totals 13 residues. Per germline, CDR1 SEHNR and CDR2 FQNEAQ (reference sequence). Between the trimmed V and J ends, which lost 1 base and 8 bases, there was a span of 8 bases.

The chain combines TRBV28 with TRBJ1-1; D is uncertain. Germline CDR1 MDHEN, CDR2 SYDVKM. V gave up 2 bases and J gave up 1 base, with 11 bases separating them. There are 15 residues in the CDR3. The CDR3 coding sequence is TGTGCCAGCAGTTTAATTTGGCCGTCGAACACTGAAGCTTTCTTT. Protein: CASSLIWPSNTEAFF.

This chain joins TRBV28 and TRBJ1-5; D is unclear. CDR1 is MDHEN, CDR2 SYDVKM, per germline. The CDR3 consists of 13 residues. V was pared by 2 bases and J by 7 bases, with 9 bases between. The CDR3, as DNA: TGTGCCAGCAGTTTAGAAGTACAACAGCCCCAGCATTTT. Residues: CASSLEVQQPQHF.

The chain carries TRBV30 and TRBJ2-7; 8 bases fit TRBD1. The V gene's germline CDR1 is GTSNPN and CDR2 SVGIG (reference sequence). This CDR3 has 15 residues. V dropped 1 base and J dropped 4; count of bases not matched to a gene: 9. In DNA form, the CDR3 reads TGTGCCTGGAGTGGAAACCAGGGGGCGCTATACGAGCAGTACTTC. Encoded protein: CAWSGNQGALYEQYF.

This clone was observed once. The gene calls are TRBV9 and TRBJ1-5, with 7 bases identical to TRBD1. The CDR3 contains 20 residues. Germline trimming cut 10 bases from V and 0 bases from J; bases unmatched to any gene: 25. The germline gives CDR1 SGDLS, CDR2 YYNGEE. The CDR3 DNA reads as TGTGCCCGAAGGGGCTGCCCGACAGGGCTACCTTATTATAGCAATCAGCCCCAGCATTTT. Amino acids: CARRGCPTGLPYYSNQPQHF.